This TCR beta chain came from a study of cytomegalovirus exposure and HLA in healthy donors. General study points: Most of the TCR beta V segments (in an earlier analysis) were productive either about 90% or about 30% of the time.

The PCR used 60 Vbeta and 13 Jbeta primers. TCRdb's table, derived via immunoSEQ multiplex PCR, lists solely in-frame clones and lacks some. The sample has approximately 130,000 clones; 75% to 90% are singletons. About this clone itself: Antigen: not known.

Germline V gives CDR1 SQVTM, CDR2 ANQGSEA. Trimming removed 2 bases at V and 3 bases at J, with 14 bases between. The CDR3 contains 14 residues. This chain connects TRBV29-1 to TRBJ2-7, with D unclear. Sequencing input: PBMCs. The receptor comes from a woman under 40 in good health and CMV-seropositive. The CDR3 DNA sequence: TGCAGCGTTGAATTAGGCCTGACTGGCTACGAGCAGTACTTC. Its translation: CSVELGLTGYEQYF.